The next 32 T cell receptor beta chains were all read from a single sample in a study of shared clonotypes between healthy human individuals. Selected positively for CCR7 and CD45RO-negative, naive CD8 cells excluded terminally differentiated effector memory CD45RA+ cells. TCRdb keeps only in-frame clones here, not all; method: immunoSEQ multiplex PCR. The sample has roughly 2.1 million clones, 90% to 95% seen once; the top ten hold around 1.7%. Sequenced sample: naive CD8+ T cells from PBMCs. The source of these receptors is a man younger than 35 in good health. Some clones in this sample may be carry-over from other donors' samples.

This clone was picked up one time. V is TRBV4-1 and J is TRBJ1-1; D is unresolved. The V gene lost 1 base and the J gene lost 1 base, with 10 bases spanning the gap. CDR3 size: 15 residues. Germline assignment: CDR1 MGHRA and CDR2 YSYEKL. The CDR3 coding sequence is TGCGCCAGCAGCCAAGTCGAACAGACGAACACTGAAGCTTTCTTT. It translates to CASSQVEQTNTEAFF.

CDR3 region: CASSPRTGDEAFF. Written as DNA, the CDR3 is TGTGCCAGCAGCCCTAGAACAGGGGATGAAGCTTTCTTT. The V call is TRBV11-2, the J call TRBJ1-1; 7 nucleotides agree with TRBD1. Germline-derived CDR1 and CDR2 are SGHAT and FQNNGV. The CDR3 is 13 amino acids. Germline trimming cut 5 bases from V and 7 bases from J; bases unmatched to any gene: 7.

The chain employs TRBV11-2 and TRBJ2-2; 9 nucleotides agree with TRBD1. Germline V lookup: CDR1 SGHAT, CDR2 FQNNGV. This CDR3 has 15 amino acids. The ends lost 3 bases at V and 5 bases at J; junction bases unmatched: 4. Here the CDR3 DNA reads TGTGCCAGCAGCTTCGGACAGGGGTTGACCGGGGAGCTGTTTTTT. Translated, it gives CASSFGQGLTGELFF.

The chain combines TRBV4-1 with TRBJ2-7; TRBD2 matches at 7 bases. This CDR3 has 17 amino acids. The V segment lost 4 bases and the J segment 4 bases; nucleotides outside the gene matches: 16. In germline, CDR1 is MGHRA, CDR2 YSYEKL. Written as DNA, the CDR3 is TGCGCCAGCAGCCCGACCCCGGGTCGGGGGGATCGTTACGAGCAGTACTTC. It encodes CASSPTPGRGDRYEQYF.

The genes are TRBV7-6 and TRBJ2-7, with 7 positions matching TRBD1. The J segment lost 6 bases and the V segment lost 5 bases, leaving 10 bases of the junction unmatched. The CDR3 spans 14 residues. The germline V gene encodes CDR1 SGHVS and CDR2 FNYEAQ. CDR3 amino acids: CASSLRQGTGEQYF. The CDR3 DNA is TGTGCCAGCAGCCTGCGACAGGGAACCGGCGAGCAGTACTTC.

The rearrangement joins TRBV10-2 to TRBJ1-2; no clear D gene. The V end was cut by 2 bases, the J end by 6 bases, with 13 bases between. This CDR3 spans 14 amino acids. Germline V gene sequence: CDR1 WSHSY, CDR2 SAAADI. The CDR3 sequence: CASSESRSPHGYTF. The CDR3 DNA is TGCGCCAGCAGTGAGAGCCGCTCCCCTCATGGCTACACCTTC.

The chain combines TRBV7-9 with TRBJ1-2; 9 nucleotides align to TRBD1. Looked up from germline, CDR1 is SEHNR and CDR2 is FQNEAQ (reference sequence). The CDR3 is 17 amino acids. Trimming took 5 bases from V and 6 from J; bases not matched to a gene: 16. Here the CDR3 DNA reads TGTGCCAGCAGCCTACAGGGGGCCCCTCGCCCAGAAAATGGCTACACCTTC. Translating gives CASSLQGAPRPENGYTF. Looking up the rest from reference TRBV7-9 and TRBJ1-2 gives the full variable domain: DTGVSQNPRHKITKRGQNVTFRCDPISEHNRLYWYRQTLGQGPEFLTYFQNEAQLEKSRLLSDRFSAERPKGSFSTLEIQRTEQGDSAMYLCASSLQGAPRPENGYTFGSGTRLTVV.

This chain links TRBV9 with TRBJ2-6, with 8 bases identical to TRBD1. The junction had 4 bases not matched to a gene; V was cut back by 3 bases and J by 2 bases. This CDR3 comprises 16 residues. Germline V CDR1 and CDR2: SGDLS, YYNGEE. The CDR3 region is CASSGDRSAGANVLTF. CDR3 sequence (DNA): TGTGCCAGCAGCGGGGACAGGTCCGCTGGGGCCAACGTCCTGACTTTC.

This sequence joins TRBV10-1 and TRBJ2-5, with 7 bases aligning to TRBD1. Germline lookup yields CDR1 WNHNN and CDR2 SYGVQD (reference sequence). With V trimmed by 10 bases and J by 4 bases, 6 bases remained unmatched. This CDR3 region has 12 residues. CDR3 sequence reads: CATTNRGETQYF. The CDR3 nucleotides are TGCGCCACCACGAACAGGGGAGAGACCCAGTACTTC.

This rearrangement joins TRBV28 to TRBJ2-1; 8 bases line up with TRBD1. The CDR3 covers 15 residues. V was clipped by 4 bases and J by 7 bases; unmatched bases: 9. Looked up from germline, CDR1 is MDHEN and CDR2 is SYDVKM. CDR3 protein: CASSSRTGIFNEQFF. CDR3 in DNA: TGTGCCAGCAGTTCCAGGACAGGGATATTTAATGAGCAGTTCTTC.

The chain joins TRBV11-2 to TRBJ1-4; TRBD1 aligns across 7 bases. V trimming: 4 bases; J trimming: 8 bases; junction bases outside the gene matches: 19. The CDR3 extends over 18 amino acids. Germline lookup yields CDR1 SGHAT and CDR2 FQNNGV. This chain's CDR3 is CASSSRSQKTGSDEKLFF. The DNA for the CDR3 is TGTGCCAGCAGCTCTCGCTCTCAAAAGACAGGGTCGGACGAAAAACTGTTTTTT.

The chain joins TRBV10-3 to TRBJ2-2, with unresolved D. Germline loops: CDR1 ENHRY, CDR2 SYGVKD. V gave up 4 bases and J gave up 1 base, with 10 bases separating them. CDR3 size: 15 residues. CDR3 in amino acids: CAISGLLLNTGELFF. The DNA for the CDR3 is TGTGCCATCAGTGGGCTTTTACTGAACACCGGGGAGCTGTTTTTT.

V and J are TRBV2 and TRBJ2-7; unclear D gene. Germline lookup yields CDR1 SNHLY and CDR2 FYNNEI. CDR3 size: 12 residues. Trimming stripped 4 bases from V and 4 bases from J, with 8 bases between. For the CDR3, the DNA is TGTGCCAGCAGTGGAGTTAGTTACGAGCAGTACTTC. It codes for CASSGVSYEQYF.

The chain combines TRBV5-6 with TRBJ2-5; 9 bases agree with TRBD2. There are 16 residues in the CDR3. The germline gives CDR1 SGHDT, CDR2 YYEEEE. Trimming cost V 0 bases and J 5 bases; bases outside gene matches: 8. CDR3 nucleotides: TGTGCCAGCAGCTTGGTGGGGCGGGAGGGCCTGGAGACCCAGTACTTC. Translation gives CASSLVGREGLETQYF. Complete variable domain (other parts from reference TRBV5-6 and TRBJ2-5): DAGVTQSPTHLIKTRGQQVTLRCSPKSGHDTVSWYQQALGQGPQFIFQYYEEEERQRGNFPDRFSGHQFPNYSSELNVNALLLGDSALYLCASSLVGREGLETQYFGPGTRLLVL.

The chain joins TRBV9 to TRBJ1-4; 7 bases line up with TRBD1. The germline CDR1 and CDR2 sequences are SGDLS and YYNGEE. CDR3 length: 15 amino acids. The V segment lost 0 bases and the J segment 2 bases; nucleotides outside the gene matches: 1. For the CDR3, the DNA is TGTGCCAGCAGCGTAGGGGGACAGACTAATGAAAAACTGTTTTTT. Translated: CASSVGGQTNEKLFF.

The gene calls are TRBV11-2 and TRBJ2-1, with 8 bases matching TRBD1. Losses at the gene ends were 4 bases for V and 5 bases for J; bases not matched to a gene: 10. The CDR3 loop spans 16 amino acids. CDR1 is SGHAT, CDR2 FQNNGV, per germline. The CDR3 is CASSSRGQGLHNEQFF. The CDR3 nucleotides are TGTGCCAGCAGCTCCAGGGGGCAGGGGCTACACAATGAGCAGTTCTTC.

This chain joins TRBV5-1 and TRBJ2-7; D ambiguous. V shed 0 bases and J shed 4 bases, with 8 bases lying between them. The CDR3 sequence is 13 residues long. Germline V gene sequence: CDR1 SGHRS, CDR2 YFSETQ. The CDR3 spells CASSLAAEYEQYF. The CDR3 DNA is TGCGCCAGCAGCTTGGCGGCAGAGTACGAGCAGTACTTC.

The rearrangement joins TRBV13 to TRBJ2-7; 7 nucleotides align to TRBD2. CDR1 is PRHDT and CDR2 is FYEKMQ in the germline V gene (reference sequence). Unmatched junction bases numbered 4, after V lost 5 bases and J lost 3 bases. The CDR3 contains 13 residues. In DNA form, the CDR3 reads TGTGCCAGCAGCCTTAGCGGGTTCTACGAGCAGTACTTC. Translation gives CASSLSGFYEQYF.

The rearrangement joins TRBV11-2 to TRBJ1-1, with TRBD1 identical over 8 bases. The V gene end was trimmed by 0 bases and the J gene end by 5 bases; junction bases not matched to a gene: 8. The germline V gene has CDR1 SGHAT and CDR2 FQNNGV. The CDR3 has 16 amino acids. This CDR3 is CASSLDPRQGYTEAFF. CDR3 DNA: TGTGCCAGCAGCTTAGATCCCAGACAGGGGTATACTGAAGCTTTCTTT.

The J gene is TRBJ2-7, the V gene TRBV6-5; D is ambiguous. The germline V gene encodes CDR1 MNHEY and CDR2 SVGAGI. With 2 bases removed from V and 1 base from J, the gap between germline ends came to 6 bases. CDR3 length: 13 amino acids. The chain's CDR3 is CASSYAQSYEQYF. The CDR3 nucleotides are TGTGCCAGCAGTTACGCCCAGTCCTACGAGCAGTACTTC.

CDR3 protein: CASSLGTGYEQYF. CDR3 sequence (DNA): TGCGCCAGCAGCCTTGGAACAGGCTACGAGCAGTACTTC. This sequence joins TRBV4-3 and TRBJ2-7, with D possibly matching TRBD1 (5 bases). The CDR3 is 13 amino acids. V dropped 4 bases and J dropped 3 bases, with 10 bases sitting between them. Germline V gives CDR1 LGHNA, CDR2 YSLEER.

The J gene is TRBJ1-5, the V gene TRBV2; maybe TRBD1 (6 bases). Trimming removed 5 bases from V and 7 bases from J, with 15 bases in between. CDR3 length equals 14 residues. The germline V gene encodes CDR1 SNHLY and CDR2 FYNNEI. This CDR3 is CASSPGRGGQPQHF. The CDR3 nucleotides read TGTGCCAGCAGTCCCGGCAGGGGAGGCCAGCCCCAGCATTTT.

V and J are TRBV5-1 and TRBJ2-3; D is uncertain. The germline V and J ends were trimmed by 4 bases and 2 bases, with 11 bases remaining between them. Germline CDR1 reads SGHRS; CDR2 reads YFSETQ. The CDR3 sequence is 14 residues long. CDR3 in DNA: TGCGCCAGCAGCGACGTGTGGGTCACAGATACGCAGTATTTT. Its protein is CASSDVWVTDTQYF.

V gene TRBV7-9 combines with J gene TRBJ2-5, with a tentative D call TRBD1 (5 bases). With 5 bases removed from V and 4 bases from J, the gap between germline ends came to 17 bases. The V gene's germline CDR1 is SEHNR and CDR2 FQNEAQ (reference sequence). The CDR3 loop spans 15 amino acids. Here the CDR3 DNA reads TGTGCCAGCAGCCAGACCCGACAGAAGGCAGAGACCCAGTACTTC. Amino acids: CASSQTRQKAETQYF.

The rearrangement joins TRBV9 to TRBJ2-7, with 7 bases identical to TRBD1. This CDR3 region has 13 residues. The trim removed 3 bases at V and 0 bases at J, leaving 0 bases unmatched. Germline V lookup: CDR1 SGDLS, CDR2 YYNGEE. The CDR3 protein is CASSGTGSYEQYF. The DNA of the CDR3 is TGTGCCAGCAGCGGGACAGGCTCCTACGAGCAGTACTTC. Full variable domain (outside the CDR3, taken from reference TRBV9 and TRBJ2-7): DSGVTQTPKHLITATGQRVTLRCSPRSGDLSVYWYQQSLDQGLQFLIQYYNGEERAKGNILERFSAQQFPDLHSELNLSSLELGDSALYFCASSGTGSYEQYFGPGTRLTVT.

V and J are TRBV9 and TRBJ1-1; 11 nucleotides agree with TRBD1. V gave up 4 bases and J gave up 0 bases; unmatched junction bases: 5. Germline CDR1 is SGDLS and CDR2 is YYNGEE. This CDR3 contains 16 residues. The CDR3 spells CASSPRTGGLNTEAFF. The CDR3 DNA follows: TGTGCCAGCAGCCCCCGGACAGGGGGCTTGAACACTGAAGCTTTCTTT.

Turning to this clone: At the DNA level, this CDR3 is encoded by other sequences in the same sample as well. The V gene is TRBV4-1, the J gene TRBJ1-2; D not resolved. The CDR3 sequence is 15 residues long. Per germline, CDR1 MGHRA and CDR2 YSYEKL. Trimming took 1 base from V and 0 from J, leaving 9 bases between them. For the CDR3, the DNA is TGCGCCAGCAGCCAAGGGCCCGGAGCTAACTATGGCTACACCTTC. As protein: CASSQGPGANYGYTF.

The chain is built from TRBV4-1 and TRBJ2-7; 9 bases agree with TRBD1. The CDR3 loop spans 17 amino acids. The trim removed 0 bases at V and 1 base at J, leaving 7 bases unmatched. The germline V gene encodes CDR1 MGHRA and CDR2 YSYEKL. The CDR3 DNA sequence: TGCGCCAGCAGCCAAGAGTTCCTGACAGGGGGGTCCTACGAGCAGTACTTC. This encodes CASSQEFLTGGSYEQYF.

This sequence joins TRBV27 and TRBJ2-3, with D unresolved. Germline CDR1 reads MNHEY; CDR2 reads SMNVEV (reference sequence). The CDR3 runs 16 residues. V gave up 5 bases and J gave up 1 base, with 16 bases separating them. The CDR3: CASSLLKVEGTDTQYF. The CDR3 DNA is TGTGCCAGCAGTCTCCTCAAGGTTGAGGGCACAGATACGCAGTATTTT.

This clone has only one observation. The chain uses TRBV28 and TRBJ1-5; the D is unclear. Germline V gene lookup returns CDR1 MDHEN and CDR2 SYDVKM. V was trimmed by 3 bases and J by 5 bases, leaving 11 bases between them. The CDR3 totals 14 residues. CDR3 region: CASSFPGEYQPQHF. The CDR3 coding sequence is TGTGCCAGCAGTTTCCCGGGAGAGTATCAGCCCCAGCATTTT. Filled out from reference TRBV28 and TRBJ1-5, the complete variable domain reads DVKVTQSSRYLVKRTGEKVFLECVQDMDHENMFWYRQDPGLGLRLIYFSYDVKMKEKGDIPEGYSVSREKKERFSLILESASTNQTSMYLCASSFPGEYQPQHFGDGTRLSIL.

The chain recombines TRBV28 with TRBJ2-2; D ambiguous. CDR3 length: 14 residues. Trimming pared 3 bases from V and 5 bases from J, leaving 10 bases between. Germline CDR1 reads MDHEN; CDR2 reads SYDVKM. The CDR3 sequence: CASSFPDGTGELFF. The CDR3 region has the DNA TGTGCCAGCAGTTTCCCGGACGGGACCGGGGAGCTGTTTTTT.

A single count supports this clone. The chain couples TRBV9 to TRBJ1-1, with D perhaps matching TRBD1 (6 bases). Germline V lookup: CDR1 SGDLS, CDR2 YYNGEE. V lost 0 bases and J 1 base, leaving 13 bases between the germline ends. The CDR3 totals 16 residues. The CDR3, as DNA: TGTGCCAGCAGCGTAGCGGGGGGCACTACGAACACTGAAGCTTTCTTT. Residues: CASSVAGGTTNTEAFF.